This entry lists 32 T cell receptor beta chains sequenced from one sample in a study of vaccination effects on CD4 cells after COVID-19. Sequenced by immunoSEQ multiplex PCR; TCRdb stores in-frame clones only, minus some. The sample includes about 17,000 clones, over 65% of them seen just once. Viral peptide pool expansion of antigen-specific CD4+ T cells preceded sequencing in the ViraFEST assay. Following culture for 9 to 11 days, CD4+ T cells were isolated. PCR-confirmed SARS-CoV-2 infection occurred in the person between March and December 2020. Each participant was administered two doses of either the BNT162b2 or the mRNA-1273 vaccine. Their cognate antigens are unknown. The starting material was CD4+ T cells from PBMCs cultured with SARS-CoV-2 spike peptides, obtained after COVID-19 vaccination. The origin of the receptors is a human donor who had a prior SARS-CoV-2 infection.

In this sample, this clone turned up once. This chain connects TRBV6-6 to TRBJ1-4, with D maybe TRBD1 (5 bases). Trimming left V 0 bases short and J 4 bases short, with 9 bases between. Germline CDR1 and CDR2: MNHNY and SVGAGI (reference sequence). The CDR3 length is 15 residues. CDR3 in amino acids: CASSYSPGSNEKLFF. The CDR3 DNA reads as TGTGCCAGCAGTTACTCGCCAGGGAGTAATGAAAAACTGTTTTTT.

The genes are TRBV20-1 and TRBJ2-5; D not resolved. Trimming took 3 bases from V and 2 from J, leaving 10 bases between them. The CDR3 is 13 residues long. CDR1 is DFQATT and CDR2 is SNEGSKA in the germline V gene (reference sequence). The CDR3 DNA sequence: TGCAGTGCTAGTACGGCCAGACAAGAGACCCAGTACTTC. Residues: CSASTARQETQYF.

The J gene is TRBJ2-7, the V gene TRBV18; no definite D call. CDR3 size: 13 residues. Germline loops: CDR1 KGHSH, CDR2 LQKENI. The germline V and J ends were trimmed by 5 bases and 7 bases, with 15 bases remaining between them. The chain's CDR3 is CASSESSGLEQYF. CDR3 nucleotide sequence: TGTGCCAGCTCAGAGTCCTCCGGGTTGGAGCAGTACTTC.

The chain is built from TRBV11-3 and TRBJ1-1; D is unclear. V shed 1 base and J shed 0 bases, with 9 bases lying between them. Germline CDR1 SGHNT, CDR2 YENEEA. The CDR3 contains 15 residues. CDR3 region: CASSLGLTMNTEAFF. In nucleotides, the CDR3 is TGTGCCAGCAGCTTAGGTCTCACCATGAACACTGAAGCTTTCTTT.

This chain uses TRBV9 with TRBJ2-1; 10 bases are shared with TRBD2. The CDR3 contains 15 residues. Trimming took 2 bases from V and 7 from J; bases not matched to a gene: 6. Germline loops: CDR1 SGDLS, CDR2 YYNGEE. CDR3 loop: CASSVTAGGQNEQFF. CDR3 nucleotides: TGTGCCAGCAGCGTCACAGCGGGAGGGCAGAATGAGCAGTTCTTC.

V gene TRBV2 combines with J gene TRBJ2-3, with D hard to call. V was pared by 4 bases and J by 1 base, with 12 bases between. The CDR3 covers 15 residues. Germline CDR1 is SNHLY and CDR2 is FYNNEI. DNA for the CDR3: TGTGCCAGCAGTGTTGGCCCTCCTGGCACAGATACGCAGTATTTT. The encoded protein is CASSVGPPGTDTQYF.

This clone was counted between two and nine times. The CDR3 loop reads CASSKGGTVNEKLFF. In DNA, the CDR3 is TGTGCCAGCAGTAAAGGAGGGACAGTTAATGAAAAACTGTTTTTT. V usage is TRBV2 and J usage is TRBJ1-4; TRBD1 matches at 7 bases. V shed 5 bases and J 4 bases; nucleotides not matched to a gene: 7. Germline values: CDR1 SNHLY, CDR2 FYNNEI. This CDR3 is 15 amino acids long.

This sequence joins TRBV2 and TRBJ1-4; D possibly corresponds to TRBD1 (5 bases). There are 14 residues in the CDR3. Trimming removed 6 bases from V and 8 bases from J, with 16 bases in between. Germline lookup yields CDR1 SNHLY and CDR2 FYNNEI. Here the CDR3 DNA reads TGTGCCAGCAGCTACCGGACATCGGGGGAAAAACTGTTTTTT. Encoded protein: CASSYRTSGEKLFF. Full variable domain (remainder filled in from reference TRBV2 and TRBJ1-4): EPEVTQTPSHQVTQMGQEVILRCVPISNHLYFYWYRQILGQKVEFLVSFYNNEISEKSEIFDDQFSVERPDGSNFTLKIRSTKLEDSAMYFCASSYRTSGEKLFFGSGTQLSVL.

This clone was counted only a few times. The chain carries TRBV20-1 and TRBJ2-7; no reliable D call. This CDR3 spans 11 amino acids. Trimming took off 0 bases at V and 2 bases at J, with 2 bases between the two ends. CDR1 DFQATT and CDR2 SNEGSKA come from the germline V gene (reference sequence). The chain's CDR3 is CSARDPYEQYF. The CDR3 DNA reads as TGCAGTGCTAGAGATCCCTACGAGCAGTACTTC.

The CDR3 is CSVLEDRETQYF. In nucleotides, the CDR3 is TGCAGCGTTCTGGAGGACCGAGAGACCCAGTACTTC. This rearrangement joins TRBV29-1 to TRBJ2-5; maybe TRBD2 (5 bases). Trimming removed 5 bases at V and 4 bases at J, with 11 bases between. Germline V gene lookup returns CDR1 SQVTM and CDR2 ANQGSEA. This CDR3 is 12 amino acids long. The full variable domain, its missing parts supplied by reference TRBV29-1 and TRBJ2-5, is SAVISQKPSRDICQRGTSLTIQCQVDSQVTMMFWYRQQPGQSLTLIATANQGSEATYESGFVIDKFPISRPNLTFSTLTVSNMSPEDSSIYLCSVLEDRETQYFGPGTRLLVL.

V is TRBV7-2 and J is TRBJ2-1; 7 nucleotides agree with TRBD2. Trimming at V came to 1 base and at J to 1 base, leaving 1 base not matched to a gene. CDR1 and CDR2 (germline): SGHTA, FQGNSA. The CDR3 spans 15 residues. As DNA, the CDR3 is TGTGCCAGCAGCTTAGTGGGGGGGTCCTACAATGAGCAGTTCTTC. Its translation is CASSLVGGSYNEQFF.

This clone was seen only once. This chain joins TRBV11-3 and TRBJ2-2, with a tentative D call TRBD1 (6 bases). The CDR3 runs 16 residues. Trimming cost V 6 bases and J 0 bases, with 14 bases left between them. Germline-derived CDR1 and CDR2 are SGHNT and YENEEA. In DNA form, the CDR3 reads TGTGCCAGCAGTGGAACAGGGACAACGAACACCGGGGAGCTGTTTTTT. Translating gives CASSGTGTTNTGELFF.

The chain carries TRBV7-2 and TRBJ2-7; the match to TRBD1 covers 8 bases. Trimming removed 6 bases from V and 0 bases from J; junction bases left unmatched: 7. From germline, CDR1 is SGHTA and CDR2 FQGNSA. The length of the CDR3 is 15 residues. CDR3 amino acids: CASSYTGQGSYEQYF. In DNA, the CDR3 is TGTGCCAGCAGTTATACAGGACAGGGCTCCTACGAGCAGTACTTC.

The CDR3 here is CASSRTSGSGYEQYF. The DNA of the CDR3 is TGTGCCAGCTCCCGGACTAGCGGGAGTGGTTACGAGCAGTACTTC. The chain employs TRBV27 and TRBJ2-7, with 13 bases matching TRBD2. Unmatched junction bases numbered 8, after V lost 8 bases and J lost 4 bases. This CDR3 has 15 amino acids. The germline gives CDR1 MNHEY, CDR2 SMNVEV (reference sequence).

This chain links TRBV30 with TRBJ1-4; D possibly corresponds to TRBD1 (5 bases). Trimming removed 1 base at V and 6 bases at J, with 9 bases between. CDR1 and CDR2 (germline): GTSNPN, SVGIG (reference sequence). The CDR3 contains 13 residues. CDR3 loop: CAWSEGLYEKLFF. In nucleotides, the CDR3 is TGTGCCTGGAGTGAGGGGCTGTATGAAAAACTGTTTTTT.

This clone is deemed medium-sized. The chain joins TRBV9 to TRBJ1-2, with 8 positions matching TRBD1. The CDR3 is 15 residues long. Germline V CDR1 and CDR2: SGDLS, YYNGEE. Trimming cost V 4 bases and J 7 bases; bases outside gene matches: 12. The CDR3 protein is CASSPRDRSHFGYTF. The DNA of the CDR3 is TGTGCCAGCAGCCCTCGGGACAGGTCACACTTTGGCTACACCTTC. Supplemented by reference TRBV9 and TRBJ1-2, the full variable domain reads DSGVTQTPKHLITATGQRVTLRCSPRSGDLSVYWYQQSLDQGLQFLIQYYNGEERAKGNILERFSAQQFPDLHSELNLSSLELGDSALYFCASSPRDRSHFGYTFGSGTRLTVV.

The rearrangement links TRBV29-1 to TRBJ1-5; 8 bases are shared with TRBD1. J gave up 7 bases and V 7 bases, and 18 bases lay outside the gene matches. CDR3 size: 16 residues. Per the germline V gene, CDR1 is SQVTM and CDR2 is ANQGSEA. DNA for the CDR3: TGCAGCGGGGCGGACAGGGCCTCAAAGGGGGAGCAGCCCCAGCATTTT. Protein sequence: CSGADRASKGEQPQHF. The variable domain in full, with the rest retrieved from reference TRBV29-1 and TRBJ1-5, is SAVISQKPSRDICQRGTSLTIQCQVDSQVTMMFWYRQQPGQSLTLIATANQGSEATYESGFVIDKFPISRPNLTFSTLTVSNMSPEDSSIYLCSGADRASKGEQPQHFGDGTRLSIL.

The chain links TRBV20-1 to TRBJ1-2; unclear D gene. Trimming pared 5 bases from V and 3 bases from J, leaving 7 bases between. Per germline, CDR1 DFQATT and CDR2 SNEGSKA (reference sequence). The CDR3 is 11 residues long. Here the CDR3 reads CSAGGDYGYTF. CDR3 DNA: TGCAGTGCTGGCGGGGACTATGGCTACACCTTC.

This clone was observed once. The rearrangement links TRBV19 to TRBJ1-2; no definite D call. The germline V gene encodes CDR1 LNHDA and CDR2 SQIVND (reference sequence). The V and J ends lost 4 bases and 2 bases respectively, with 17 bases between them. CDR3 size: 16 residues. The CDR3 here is CASSTPPGRPNYGYTF. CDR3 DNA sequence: TGTGCCAGTAGTACCCCGCCGGGTCGGCCCAACTATGGCTACACCTTC.

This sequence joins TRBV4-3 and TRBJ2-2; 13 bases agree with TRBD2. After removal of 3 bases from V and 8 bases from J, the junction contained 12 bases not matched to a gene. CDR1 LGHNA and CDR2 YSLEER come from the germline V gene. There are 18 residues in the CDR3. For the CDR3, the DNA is TGCGCCAGCAGCCACACAACCGGGACTAGCGGGATAGGTGGGGAGCTGTTTTTT. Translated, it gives CASSHTTGTSGIGGELFF.

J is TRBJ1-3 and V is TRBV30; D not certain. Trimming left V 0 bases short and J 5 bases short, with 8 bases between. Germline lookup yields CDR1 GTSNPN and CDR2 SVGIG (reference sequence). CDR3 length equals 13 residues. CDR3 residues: CAWSVNWRNTIYF. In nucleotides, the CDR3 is TGTGCCTGGAGTGTTAATTGGCGAAACACCATATATTTT.

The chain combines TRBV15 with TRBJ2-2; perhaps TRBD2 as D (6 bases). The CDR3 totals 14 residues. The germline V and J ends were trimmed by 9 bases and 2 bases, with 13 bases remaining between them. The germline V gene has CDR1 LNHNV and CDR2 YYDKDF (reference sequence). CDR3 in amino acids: CATKPDYNTGELFF. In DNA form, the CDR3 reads TGTGCCACAAAGCCGGACTATAACACCGGGGAGCTGTTTTTT.

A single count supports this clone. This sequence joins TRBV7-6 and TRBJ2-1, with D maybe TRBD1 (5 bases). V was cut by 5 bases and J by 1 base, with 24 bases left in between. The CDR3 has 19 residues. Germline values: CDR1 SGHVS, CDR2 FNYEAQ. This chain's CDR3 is CASSPQAGLVQLSYNEQFF. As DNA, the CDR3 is TGTGCCAGCAGCCCCCAGGCAGGGCTTGTTCAGTTGTCCTACAATGAGCAGTTCTTC. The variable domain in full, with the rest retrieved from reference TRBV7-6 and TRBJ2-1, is GAGVSQSPRYKVTKRGQDVALRCDPISGHVSLYWYRQALGQGPEFLTYFNYEAQQDKSGLPNDRFSAERPEGSISTLTIQRTEQRDSAMYRCASSPQAGLVQLSYNEQFFGPGTRLTVL.

Here the CDR3 DNA reads TGTGCCAGCAGTTTTGGACAGGGGGTCTACGAGCAGTACTTC. It yields the protein CASSFGQGVYEQYF. This chain connects TRBV6-5 to TRBJ2-7; 10 nucleotides align to TRBD1. Germline trimming cut 4 bases from V and 3 bases from J; bases unmatched to any gene: 3. There are 14 residues in the CDR3. The V gene's germline CDR1 is MNHEY and CDR2 SVGAGI.

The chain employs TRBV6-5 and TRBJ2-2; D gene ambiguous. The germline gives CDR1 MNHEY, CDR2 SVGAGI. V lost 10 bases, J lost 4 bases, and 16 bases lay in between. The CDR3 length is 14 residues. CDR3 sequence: CAIPVPTSTGELFF. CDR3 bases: TGTGCCATCCCTGTCCCCACCAGCACCGGGGAGCTGTTTTTT.

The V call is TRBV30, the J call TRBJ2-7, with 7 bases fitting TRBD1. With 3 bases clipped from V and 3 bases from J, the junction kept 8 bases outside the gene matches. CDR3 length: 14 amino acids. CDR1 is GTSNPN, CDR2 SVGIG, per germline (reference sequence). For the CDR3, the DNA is TGTGCCTGGAGACTAGGGACAGCTCACTACGAGCAGTACTTC. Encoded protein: CAWRLGTAHYEQYF.

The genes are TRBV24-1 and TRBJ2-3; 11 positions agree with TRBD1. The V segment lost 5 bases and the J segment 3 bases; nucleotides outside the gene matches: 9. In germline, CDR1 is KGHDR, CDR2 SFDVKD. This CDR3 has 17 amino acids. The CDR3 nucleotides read TGTGCCACCAGTGTATCTGGGGGGACAGGGGGGACAGATACGCAGTATTTT. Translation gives CATSVSGGTGGTDTQYF.

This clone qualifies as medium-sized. Here the CDR3 DNA reads TGTGCCAGCAGCACTTGGACAGCTACCACATACGAGCAGTACTTC. This codes for CASSTWTATTYEQYF. The chain uses TRBV21-1 and TRBJ2-7; the table's D call, TRBD1, has no DNA check behind it. TRBV21-1 is a known pseudogene. This CDR3 comprises 15 residues.

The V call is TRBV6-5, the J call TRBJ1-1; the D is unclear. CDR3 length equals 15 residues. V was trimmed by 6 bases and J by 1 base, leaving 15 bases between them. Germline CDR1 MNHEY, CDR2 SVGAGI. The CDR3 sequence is CASRPAGTRNTEAFF. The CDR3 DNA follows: TGTGCCAGCAGACCCGCGGGAACCAGGAACACTGAAGCTTTCTTT.

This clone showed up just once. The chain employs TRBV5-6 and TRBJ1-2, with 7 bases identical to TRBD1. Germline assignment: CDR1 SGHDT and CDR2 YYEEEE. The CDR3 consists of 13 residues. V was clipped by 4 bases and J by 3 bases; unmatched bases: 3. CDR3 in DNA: TGTGCCAGCAGCCAAGACAGGGACTATGGCTACACCTTC. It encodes CASSQDRDYGYTF.

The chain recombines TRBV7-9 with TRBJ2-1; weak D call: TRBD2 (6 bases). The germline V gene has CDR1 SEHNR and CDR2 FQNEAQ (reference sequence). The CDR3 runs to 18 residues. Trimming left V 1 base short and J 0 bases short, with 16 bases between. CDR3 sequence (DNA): TGTGCCAGCAGCTTAGTCCCACTAGCTCCTAACTCCTACAATGAGCAGTTCTTC. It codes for CASSLVPLAPNSYNEQFF.

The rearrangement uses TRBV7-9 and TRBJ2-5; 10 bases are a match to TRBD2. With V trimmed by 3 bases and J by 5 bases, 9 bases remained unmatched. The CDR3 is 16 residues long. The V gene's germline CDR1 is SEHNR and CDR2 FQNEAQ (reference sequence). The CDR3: CASSLLAGEGVETQYF. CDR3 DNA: TGTGCCAGCAGCTTGCTAGCGGGAGAGGGCGTGGAGACCCAGTACTTC.